The next 8 T cell receptor beta chains were all read from a single sample in a study of CD8 T cells in ankylosing spondylitis. General observations from the study: What appeared characteristic of ankylosing spondylitis blood was a TCR beta motif of under 10 highly homologous variants.

No antigen has been assigned to these receptors. Using its own MiXCR run on the 5' RACE reads, TCRdb lists one record per CDR3 protein. The data contain a few hundred thousand distinct CDR3 sequences, roughly 13% of them singletons. The sample taken for sequencing was blood, either unsorted or a sorted T cell fraction (not recorded which). The receptors derive from a male donor with ankylosing spondylitis.

This sequence joins TRBV19 and TRBJ2-1, with 13 bases aligning to TRBD2. Looked up from germline, CDR1 is LNHDA and CDR2 is SQIVND (reference sequence). With V trimmed by 5 bases and J by 13 bases, 11 bases remained unmatched. The CDR3 runs 15 residues. CDR3 sequence reads: CASSRLGLAGIEQFF. CDR3 nucleotides: TGTGCCAGTAGTCGTCTGGGACTAGCGGGAATAGAACAGTTCTTC.

The V gene is TRBV5-6, the J gene TRBJ1-6; D unclear. CDR1 and CDR2 from the germline V gene are SGHDT and YYEEEE. This CDR3 has 15 residues. V lost 0 bases and J lost 10, with 14 bases in between. CDR3 DNA: TGTGCCAGCAGCTTGGGTGACGCCTCTGGGTCACCCCTCCACTTT. Residues: CASSLGDASGSPLHF.

This chain uses TRBV7-9 with TRBJ1-2, with a tentative D call TRBD1 (6 bases). This CDR3 comprises 15 residues. CDR1 SEHNR and CDR2 FQNEAQ come from the germline V gene (reference sequence). V gave up 2 bases and J gave up 7 bases, with 17 bases separating them. The CDR3 DNA reads TGTGCCAGCAGCTTAATGTTCAGGGGCGCGGGTGGCTACACCTTC. Translation: CASSLMFRGAGGYTF.

The J gene is TRBJ1-5, the V gene TRBV6-1; 10 bases map to TRBD1. Germline V lookup: CDR1 MNHNS, CDR2 SASEGT. The CDR3 loop spans 15 amino acids. With 4 bases clipped from V and 3 bases from J, the junction kept 3 bases outside the gene matches. The CDR3 sequence: CASSGGQGYNQPQHF. CDR3 DNA: TGTGCCAGCAGTGGGGGACAGGGGTACAATCAGCCCCAGCATTTT.

The sample holds a few counts of this clonotype. The CDR3, as DNA: TGCAGTGCCGGGCCCCGAGGACTGGAGACCCAGTACTTC. Protein sequence: CSAGPRGLETQYF. The rearrangement joins TRBV20-1 to TRBJ2-5; TRBD2 is a possible D gene (5 bases). Deletions cut 6 bases from V and 5 bases from J, with 16 bases between. Germline CDR1 reads DFQATT; CDR2 reads SNEGSKA (reference sequence). This CDR3 is built from 13 residues.

The rearrangement links TRBV27 to TRBJ2-5, with a weak D call TRBD1 (7 bases). Germline V gives CDR1 MNHEY, CDR2 SMNVEV (reference sequence). V was trimmed by 7 bases and J by 5 bases, leaving 14 bases between them. The CDR3 sequence is 13 residues long. CDR3 sequence: CASTIGGGETQYF. Written as DNA, the CDR3 is TGTGCCAGCACCATCGGAGGGGGCGAGACCCAGTACTTC.

The J gene is TRBJ1-1, the V gene TRBV7-2; no reliable D call. V lost 8 bases to trimming and J lost 3 bases, with 13 bases between them. This CDR3 comprises 13 residues. Germline CDR1 and CDR2: SGHTA and FQGNSA. The CDR3 loop is CASSRGWDTEAFF. CDR3 DNA: TGTGCCAGCTCCAGAGGTTGGGACACTGAAGCTTTCTTT.

This clonotype was seen a few times. This sequence joins TRBV29-1 and TRBJ2-1, with TRBD1 identical over 7 bases. This CDR3 is 13 amino acids long. CDR1 is SQVTM and CDR2 is ANQGSEA in the germline V gene. After removal of 7 bases from V and 2 bases from J, the junction contained 5 bases not matched to a gene. CDR3 loop: CSGTGRTYNEQFF. Here the CDR3 DNA reads TGCAGCGGGACAGGCCGAACCTACAATGAGCAGTTCTTC.